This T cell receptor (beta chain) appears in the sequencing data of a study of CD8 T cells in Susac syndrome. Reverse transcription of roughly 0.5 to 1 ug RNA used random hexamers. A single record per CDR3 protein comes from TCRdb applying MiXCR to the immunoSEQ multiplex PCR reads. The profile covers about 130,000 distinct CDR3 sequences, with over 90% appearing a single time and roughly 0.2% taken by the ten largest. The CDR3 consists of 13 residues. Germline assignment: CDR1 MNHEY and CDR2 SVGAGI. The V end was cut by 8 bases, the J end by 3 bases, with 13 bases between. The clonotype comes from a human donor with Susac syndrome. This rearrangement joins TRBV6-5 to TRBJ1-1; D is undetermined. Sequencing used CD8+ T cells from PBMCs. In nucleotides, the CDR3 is TGTGCCAGCGGGGTTCTGGGGTACACTGAAGCTTTCTTT. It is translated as CASGVLGYTEAFF.